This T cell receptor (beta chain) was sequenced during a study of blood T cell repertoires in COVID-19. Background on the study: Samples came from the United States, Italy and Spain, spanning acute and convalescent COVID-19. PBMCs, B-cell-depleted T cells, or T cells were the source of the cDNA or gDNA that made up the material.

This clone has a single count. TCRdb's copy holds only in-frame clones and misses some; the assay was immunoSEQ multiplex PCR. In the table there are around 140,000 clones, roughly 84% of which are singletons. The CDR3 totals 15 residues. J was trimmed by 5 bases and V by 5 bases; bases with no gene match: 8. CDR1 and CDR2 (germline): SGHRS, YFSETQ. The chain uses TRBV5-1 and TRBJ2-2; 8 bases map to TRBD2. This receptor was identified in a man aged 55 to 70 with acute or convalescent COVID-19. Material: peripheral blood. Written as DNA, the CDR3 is TGCGCCAGCAGGCGTAGCGGGGTGGAGACCGGGGAGCTGTTTTTT. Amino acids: CASRRSGVETGELFF.